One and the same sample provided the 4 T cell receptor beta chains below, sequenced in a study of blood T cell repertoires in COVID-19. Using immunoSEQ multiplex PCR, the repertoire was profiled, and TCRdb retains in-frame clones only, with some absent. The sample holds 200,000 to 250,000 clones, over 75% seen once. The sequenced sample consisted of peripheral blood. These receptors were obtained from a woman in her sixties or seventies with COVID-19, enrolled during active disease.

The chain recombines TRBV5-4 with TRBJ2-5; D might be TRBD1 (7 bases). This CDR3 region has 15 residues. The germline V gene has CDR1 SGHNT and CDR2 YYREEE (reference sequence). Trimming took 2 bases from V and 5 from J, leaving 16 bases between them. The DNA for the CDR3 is TGTGCCAGCAGCTTCGCGGGGCAGGGGGATGAGACCCAGTACTTC. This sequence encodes CASSFAGQGDETQYF.

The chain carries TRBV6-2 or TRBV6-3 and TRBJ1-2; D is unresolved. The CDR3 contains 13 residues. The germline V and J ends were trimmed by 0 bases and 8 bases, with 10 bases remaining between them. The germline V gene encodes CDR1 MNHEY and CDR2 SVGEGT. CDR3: CASSYSKQRGYTF. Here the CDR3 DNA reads TGTGCCAGCAGTTACTCGAAGCAGAGGGGCTACACCTTC.

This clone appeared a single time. Written as DNA, the CDR3 is TGTGCCAGCAGCTCCCCGGACAGGGGGCGCCTCCAGGGGTCTGAAGCTTTCTTT. Protein sequence: CASSSPDRGRLQGSEAFF. The chain links TRBV5-5 to TRBJ1-1; 11 bases are a match to TRBD1. The trim removed 3 bases at V and 6 bases at J, leaving 16 bases unmatched. The CDR3 length is 18 residues. Germline lookup yields CDR1 SGHKS and CDR2 YYEKEE (reference sequence).

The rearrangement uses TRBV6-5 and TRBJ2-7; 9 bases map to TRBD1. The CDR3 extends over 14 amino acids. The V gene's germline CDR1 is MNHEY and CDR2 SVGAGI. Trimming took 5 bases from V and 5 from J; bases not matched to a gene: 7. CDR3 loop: CASSPRDRANEQYF. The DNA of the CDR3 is TGTGCCAGCAGTCCCCGGGACAGGGCTAACGAGCAGTACTTC.